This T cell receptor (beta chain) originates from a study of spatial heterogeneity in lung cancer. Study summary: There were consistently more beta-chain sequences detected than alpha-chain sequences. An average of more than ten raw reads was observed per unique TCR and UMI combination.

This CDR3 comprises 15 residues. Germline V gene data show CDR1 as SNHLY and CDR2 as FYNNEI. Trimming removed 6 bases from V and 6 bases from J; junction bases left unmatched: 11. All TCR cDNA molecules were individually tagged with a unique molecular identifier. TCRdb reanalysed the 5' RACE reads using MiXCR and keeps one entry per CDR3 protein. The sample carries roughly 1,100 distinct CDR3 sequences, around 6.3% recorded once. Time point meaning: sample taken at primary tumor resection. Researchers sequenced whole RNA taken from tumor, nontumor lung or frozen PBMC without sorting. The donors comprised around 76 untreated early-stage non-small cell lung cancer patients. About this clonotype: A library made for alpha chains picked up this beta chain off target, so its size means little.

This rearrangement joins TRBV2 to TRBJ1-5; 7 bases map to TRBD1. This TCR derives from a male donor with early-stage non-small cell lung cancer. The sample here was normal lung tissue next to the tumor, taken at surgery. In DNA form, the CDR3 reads TGTGCCAGCAGCCCCGAAAGAGGGGGCGGTCAGCCCCAGCATTTT. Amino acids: CASSPERGGGQPQHF.